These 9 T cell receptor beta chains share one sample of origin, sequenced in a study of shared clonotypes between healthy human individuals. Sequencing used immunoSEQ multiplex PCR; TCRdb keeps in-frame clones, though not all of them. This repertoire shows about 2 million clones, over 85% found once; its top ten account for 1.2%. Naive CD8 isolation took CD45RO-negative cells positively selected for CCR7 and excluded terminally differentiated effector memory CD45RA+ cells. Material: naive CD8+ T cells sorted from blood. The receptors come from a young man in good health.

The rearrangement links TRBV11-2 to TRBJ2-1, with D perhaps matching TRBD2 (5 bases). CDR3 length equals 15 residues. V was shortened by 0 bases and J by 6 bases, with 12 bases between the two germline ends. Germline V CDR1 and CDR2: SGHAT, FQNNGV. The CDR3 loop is CASSLEFGAGNEQFF. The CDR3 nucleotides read TGTGCCAGCAGCTTAGAGTTTGGCGCGGGCAATGAGCAGTTCTTC.

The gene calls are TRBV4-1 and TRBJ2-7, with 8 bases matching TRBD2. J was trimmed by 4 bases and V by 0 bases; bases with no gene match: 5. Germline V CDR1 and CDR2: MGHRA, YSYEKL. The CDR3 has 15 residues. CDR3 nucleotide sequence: TGCGCCAGCAGCCAAGACCGGGAGGGGGGGTACGAGCAGTACTTC. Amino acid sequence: CASSQDREGGYEQYF.

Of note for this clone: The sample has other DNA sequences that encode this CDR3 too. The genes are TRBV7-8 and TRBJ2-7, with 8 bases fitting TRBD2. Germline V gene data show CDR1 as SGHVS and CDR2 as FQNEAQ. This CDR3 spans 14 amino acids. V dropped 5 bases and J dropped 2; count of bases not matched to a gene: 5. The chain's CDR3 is CASSRAGDTYEQYF. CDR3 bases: TGTGCCAGCAGCCGAGCGGGAGATACCTACGAGCAGTACTTC.

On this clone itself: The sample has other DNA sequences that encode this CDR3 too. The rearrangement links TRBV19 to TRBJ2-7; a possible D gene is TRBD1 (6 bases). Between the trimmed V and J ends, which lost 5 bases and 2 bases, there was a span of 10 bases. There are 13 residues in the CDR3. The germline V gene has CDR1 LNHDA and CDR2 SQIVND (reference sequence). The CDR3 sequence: CASSPGQAYEQYF. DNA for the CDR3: TGTGCCAGTAGTCCGGGACAAGCCTACGAGCAGTACTTC. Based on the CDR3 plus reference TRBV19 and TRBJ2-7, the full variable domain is DGGITQSPKYLFRKEGQNVTLSCEQNLNHDAMYWYRQDPGQGLRLIYYSQIVNDFQKGDIAEGYSVSREKKESFPLTVTSAQKNPTAFYLCASSPGQAYEQYFGPGTRLTVT.

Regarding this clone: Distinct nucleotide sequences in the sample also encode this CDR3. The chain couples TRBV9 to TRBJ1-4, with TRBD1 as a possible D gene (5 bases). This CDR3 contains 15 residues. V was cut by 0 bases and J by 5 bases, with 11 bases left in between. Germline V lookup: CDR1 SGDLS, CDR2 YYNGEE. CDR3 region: CASSVAGGGNEKLFF. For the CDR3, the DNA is TGTGCCAGCAGCGTAGCGGGGGGGGGAAATGAAAAACTGTTTTTT.

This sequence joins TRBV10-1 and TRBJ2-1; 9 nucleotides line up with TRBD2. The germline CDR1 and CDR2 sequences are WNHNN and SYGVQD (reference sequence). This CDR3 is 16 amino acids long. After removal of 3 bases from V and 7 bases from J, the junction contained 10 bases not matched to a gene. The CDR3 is CASSDSPAGGFNEQFF. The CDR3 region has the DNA TGCGCCAGCAGTGACTCCCCTGCGGGGGGGTTTAATGAGCAGTTCTTC.

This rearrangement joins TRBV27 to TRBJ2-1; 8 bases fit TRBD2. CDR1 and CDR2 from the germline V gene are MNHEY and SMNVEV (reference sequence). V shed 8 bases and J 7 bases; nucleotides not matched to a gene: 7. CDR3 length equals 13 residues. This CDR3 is CASWAGGLNEQFF. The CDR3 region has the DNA TGTGCCAGCTGGGCGGGGGGACTAAATGAGCAGTTCTTC.

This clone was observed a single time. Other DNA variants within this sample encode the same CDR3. The CDR3 sequence is CASSQVLAASYEQYF. Here the CDR3 DNA reads TGCGCCAGCAGCCAAGTGCTAGCGGCCTCCTACGAGCAGTACTTC. The chain combines TRBV4-3 with TRBJ2-7; 7 positions match TRBD2. The ends lost 1 base at V and 0 bases at J; junction bases unmatched: 3. CDR3 length equals 15 residues. Germline-derived CDR1 and CDR2 are LGHNA and YSLEER.

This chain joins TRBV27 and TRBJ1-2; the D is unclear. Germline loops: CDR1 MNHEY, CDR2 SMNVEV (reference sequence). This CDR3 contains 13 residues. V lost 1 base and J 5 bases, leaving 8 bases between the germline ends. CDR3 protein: CASSLFVGYGYTF. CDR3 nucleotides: TGTGCCAGCAGTTTATTCGTGGGTTATGGCTACACCTTC.